These 14 T cell receptor beta chains came from one sample sequenced in a study of blood T cell repertoires in COVID-19. Assay: immunoSEQ multiplex PCR; the TCRdb copy retains only in-frame clones and omits some. The table includes about 210,000 clones, around 84% detected once. Sequencing was carried out using peripheral blood. The receptors were gathered from a woman of 80 years or more with acute or convalescent COVID-19.

This sequence joins TRBV3-1 (or the pseudogene TRBV3-2) and TRBJ2-5, with unresolved D. CDR3 length: 13 residues. Germline V gene lookup returns CDR1 LGHDT and CDR2 YNNKEL (reference sequence). With 1 base removed from V and 5 bases from J, the gap between germline ends came to 8 bases. CDR3: CASSQGASETQYF. The CDR3 bases are TGTGCCAGCAGCCAAGGGGCGAGCGAGACCCAGTACTTC.

The CDR3 coding sequence is TGTGCCAGTGGGGCGACCCCCACCTACGAGCAGTACTTC. Translated: CASGATPTYEQYF. The rearrangement links TRBV19 to TRBJ2-7; tentatively, D is TRBD1 (5 bases). V lost 8 bases and J lost 2, with 13 bases in between. The CDR3 is 13 amino acids. From germline, CDR1 is LNHDA and CDR2 SQIVND (reference sequence).

The chain recombines TRBV27 with TRBJ1-1; 7 bases line up with TRBD1. The CDR3 extends over 14 amino acids. V gave up 4 bases and J gave up 5 bases; unmatched junction bases: 7. Germline CDR1 MNHEY, CDR2 SMNVEV (reference sequence). CDR3 in amino acids: CASSYRGVGTEAFF. CDR3 nucleotides: TGTGCCAGCAGTTACAGGGGAGTAGGTACTGAAGCTTTCTTT.

This clone was observed a few times. The rearrangement uses TRBV5-4 and TRBJ2-5; weak D call: TRBD1 (6 bases). V was pared by 5 bases and J by 2 bases, with 16 bases between. The CDR3 consists of 15 residues. Germline loops: CDR1 SGHNT, CDR2 YYREEE (reference sequence). The CDR3 reads CASSSGSGTQETQYF. The CDR3 bases are TGTGCCAGCAGTTCCGGGTCCGGGACACAAGAGACCCAGTACTTC.

J is TRBJ2-7 and V is TRBV6-4; TRBD2 matches 8 bases. CDR3 length: 19 residues. Per germline, CDR1 MRHNA and CDR2 SNTAGT. Trimming cost V 0 bases and J 0 bases; bases outside gene matches: 13. This CDR3 is CASSDSPREKRGHSYEQYF. The CDR3 nucleotides read TGTGCCAGCAGTGACTCGCCCAGGGAAAAGCGGGGGCACTCCTACGAGCAGTACTTC.

The chain has TRBV7-2 and TRBJ2-1; 12 bases are shared with TRBD1. From germline, CDR1 is SGHTA and CDR2 FQGNSA. V lost 5 bases to trimming and J lost 8 bases; unmatched junction nucleotides: 10. This CDR3 spans 16 amino acids. CDR3: CASSVLGTGGKDEQFF. DNA of the CDR3: TGTGCCAGCAGCGTCCTCGGGACAGGGGGCAAGGATGAGCAGTTCTTC.

The chain recombines TRBV11-3 with TRBJ1-1, with TRBD1 identical over 7 bases. The CDR3 covers 14 residues. The germline V gene has CDR1 SGHNT and CDR2 YENEEA. The V gene end was trimmed by 5 bases and the J gene end by 0 bases; junction bases not matched to a gene: 3. CDR3 in amino acids: CASSLRGMNTEAFF. The DNA of the CDR3 is TGTGCCAGCAGCCTCAGGGGGATGAACACTGAAGCTTTCTTT.

The rearrangement joins TRBV7-8 to TRBJ2-7, with 7 bases lining up with TRBD2. The CDR3 spans 14 residues. Germline V gene data show CDR1 as SGHVS and CDR2 as FQNEAQ. J was trimmed by 3 bases and V by 7 bases; bases with no gene match: 9. Here the CDR3 DNA reads TGTGCCAGCAAAGGTCAGCTAGCGGACTACGAGCAGTACTTC. Its translation is CASKGQLADYEQYF.

This clone was found a few times. The chain joins TRBV7-9 to TRBJ2-2; 7 bases match TRBD1. The junction had 19 bases not matched to a gene; V was cut back by 10 bases and J by 14 bases. CDR3 length equals 14 residues. Germline V gives CDR1 SEHNR, CDR2 FQNEAQ (reference sequence). CDR3: CATSPPSQYRGLFF. Written as DNA, the CDR3 is TGTGCCACCTCGCCGCCGTCTCAGTACAGGGGTCTGTTTTTT.

This chain connects TRBV11-2 to TRBJ2-7; a possible D gene is TRBD2 (5 bases). CDR1 and CDR2 from the germline V gene are SGHAT and FQNNGV. V lost 1 base and J 2 bases, leaving 18 bases between the germline ends. The length of the CDR3 is 17 residues. This CDR3 is CASSLAWGSSDAYEQYF. Written as DNA, the CDR3 is TGTGCCAGCAGCTTAGCGTGGGGTAGTAGCGATGCCTACGAGCAGTACTTC.

V gene TRBV6-6 combines with J gene TRBJ1-2; TRBD1 agrees at 7 bases. Germline lookup yields CDR1 MNHNY and CDR2 SVGAGI (reference sequence). V was clipped by 5 bases and J by 5 bases; unmatched bases: 5. This CDR3 is built from 13 residues. This chain's CDR3 is CASSRDSEYGYTF. The DNA for the CDR3 is TGTGCCAGCAGTCGGGACAGTGAATATGGCTACACCTTC.

This clone was observed a few times. The chain joins TRBV28 to TRBJ1-6; possibly TRBD1 for D (5 bases). The germline V gene has CDR1 MDHEN and CDR2 SYDVKM. CDR3 size: 13 residues. Deletions cut 10 bases from V and 10 bases from J, with 17 bases between. The CDR3 loop reads CATLKGDYSPLHF. DNA for the CDR3: TGTGCCACCCTAAAAGGGGATTACTCACCCCTCCACTTT. Full variable domain (remainder filled in from reference TRBV28 and TRBJ1-6): DVKVTQSSRYLVKRTGEKVFLECVQDMDHENMFWYRQDPGLGLRLIYFSYDVKMKEKGDIPEGYSVSREKKERFSLILESASTNQTSMYLCATLKGDYSPLHFGNGTRLTVT.

The chain has TRBV5-4 and TRBJ1-2, with 10 bases that match TRBD1. V shed 4 bases and J 4 bases; nucleotides not matched to a gene: 7. The CDR3 runs 15 residues. CDR1 and CDR2 from the germline V gene are SGHNT and YYREEE (reference sequence). The CDR3 spells CASSLGQGSRYGYTF. The CDR3, as DNA: TGTGCCAGCAGCCTGGGACAGGGGAGCCGCTATGGCTACACCTTC.

The chain links TRBV3-1 (or the pseudogene TRBV3-2) to TRBJ2-1; tentatively, D is TRBD2 (6 bases). The CDR3 loop spans 15 amino acids. The germline V and J ends were trimmed by 4 bases and 5 bases, with 15 bases remaining between them. The germline V gene encodes CDR1 LGHDT and CDR2 YNNKEL (reference sequence). The CDR3 reads CASSLYSGGDNEQFF. The CDR3 nucleotides are TGTGCCAGCAGCCTATATAGCGGAGGGGACAATGAGCAGTTCTTC.